The 25 T cell receptor beta chains reported below all come from one sample, sequenced in a study of technical replicates of blood from a handful of donors. Some clones are missing from TCRdb's copy, which holds only in-frame ones; the method was immunoSEQ multiplex PCR. The sample carries 80,000 to 95,000 clones, less than 96% recorded once. Sequencing was performed on T cells isolated from PBMCs. Source of these receptors: a human donor in good health.

The V and J genes are TRBV2 and TRBJ2-3; D possibly corresponds to TRBD2 (5 bases). The germline V gene has CDR1 SNHLY and CDR2 FYNNEI. The CDR3 covers 12 residues. The V end was cut by 8 bases, the J end by 8 bases, with 14 bases between. CDR3 sequence reads: CASLLGPITQYF. The DNA of the CDR3 is TGTGCCAGCTTACTAGGTCCAATTACGCAGTATTTT.

The genes are TRBV19 and TRBJ2-2; 8 nucleotides match TRBD1. Trimming removed 10 bases from V and 3 bases from J; junction bases left unmatched: 13. Germline-derived CDR1 and CDR2 are LNHDA and SQIVND (reference sequence). The CDR3 contains 16 residues. The CDR3 DNA reads as TGTGCCACCAAAGACCCGGACAGGGAGTACACCGGGGAGCTGTTTTTT. Residues: CATKDPDREYTGELFF.

The gene calls are TRBV2 and TRBJ2-1; no clear D. The CDR3 runs to 17 residues. V dropped 1 base and J dropped 0 bases, with 13 bases sitting between them. The germline V gene has CDR1 SNHLY and CDR2 FYNNEI. The CDR3 is CASSEVPFTRSYNEQFF. The DNA of the CDR3 is TGTGCCAGCAGTGAAGTCCCATTCACTCGCTCCTACAATGAGCAGTTCTTC.

This chain connects TRBV5-1 to TRBJ2-7; 9 nucleotides agree with TRBD2. The trim removed 2 bases at V and 4 bases at J, leaving 4 bases unmatched. The germline gives CDR1 SGHRS, CDR2 YFSETQ. The CDR3 loop spans 14 amino acids. CDR3 nucleotide sequence: TGCGCCAGCAGCTTCGTAAGCGGGAGGTACGAGCAGTACTTC. It yields the protein CASSFVSGRYEQYF.

The gene calls are TRBV27 and TRBJ2-2; TRBD2 agrees at 12 bases. Germline CDR1 MNHEY, CDR2 SMNVEV (reference sequence). The V and J ends lost 3 bases and 5 bases, in that order; junction bases with no gene match: 7. The CDR3 sequence is 17 residues long. The CDR3 protein is CASSLLAGGVRTGELFF. The DNA of the CDR3 is TGTGCCAGCAGTTTGCTAGCGGGAGGGGTGAGGACCGGGGAGCTGTTTTTT.

The CDR3 loop reads CASSLGRSYEQYF. CDR3 DNA sequence: TGTGCCAGCAGTTTAGGCAGGTCCTACGAGCAGTACTTC. The rearrangement joins TRBV27 to TRBJ2-7; D not certain. Per germline, CDR1 MNHEY and CDR2 SMNVEV (reference sequence). The V gene lost 2 bases and the J gene lost 1 base, with 6 bases spanning the gap. The CDR3 loop spans 13 amino acids.

The J gene is TRBJ2-3, the V gene TRBV18; possibly TRBD2 for D (6 bases). Germline values: CDR1 KGHSH, CDR2 LQKENI. The V end was cut by 2 bases, the J end by 2 bases, with 11 bases between. The CDR3 is 15 residues long. CDR3 nucleotides: TGTGCCAGCTCACCAAGTGGGAGGTTCACAGATACGCAGTATTTT. The encoded protein is CASSPSGRFTDTQYF. The entire variable domain, with the rest obtained from reference TRBV18 and TRBJ2-3, is as follows: NAGVMQNPRHLVRRRGQEARLRCSPMKGHSHVYWYRQLPEEGLKFMVYLQKENIIDESGMPKERFSAEFPKEGPSILRIQQVVRGDSAAYFCASSPSGRFTDTQYFGPGTRLTVL.

This chain links TRBV7-9 with TRBJ1-1; D may be TRBD1 (6 bases). CDR3 length: 13 amino acids. Trimming removed 5 bases at V and 8 bases at J, with 15 bases between. Germline CDR1 SEHNR, CDR2 FQNEAQ (reference sequence). Written as DNA, the CDR3 is TGTGCCAGCAGCAAAGGGGGACCCGGGGAAGCTTTCTTT. Protein: CASSKGGPGEAFF. The complete variable domain, with remaining parts taken from reference TRBV7-9 and TRBJ1-1, reads DTGVSQNPRHKITKRGQNVTFRCDPISEHNRLYWYRQTLGQGPEFLTYFQNEAQLEKSRLLSDRFSAERPKGSFSTLEIQRTEQGDSAMYLCASSKGGPGEAFFGQGTRLTVV.

This clone has only one observation. This chain joins TRBV9 and TRBJ2-5, with TRBD1 matching over 9 bases. The germline V gene encodes CDR1 SGDLS and CDR2 YYNGEE. The CDR3 is made up of 15 amino acids. The trim removed 3 bases at V and 5 bases at J, leaving 8 bases unmatched. The CDR3 region is CASSAAGTGWETQYF. The CDR3 DNA follows: TGTGCCAGCAGCGCCGCCGGGACAGGGTGGGAGACCCAGTACTTC.

The chain is built from TRBV19 and TRBJ2-1; D gene ambiguous. The ends were cut back, 3 bases at V and 5 bases at J, with 8 bases in the middle. Per the germline V gene, CDR1 is LNHDA and CDR2 is SQIVND (reference sequence). There are 13 residues in the CDR3. The CDR3 reads CASSIGDNNEQFF. In nucleotides, the CDR3 is TGTGCCAGTAGTATTGGCGACAACAATGAGCAGTTCTTC. The full variable domain, completed using reference TRBV19 and TRBJ2-1, is DGGITQSPKYLFRKEGQNVTLSCEQNLNHDAMYWYRQDPGQGLRLIYYSQIVNDFQKGDIAEGYSVSREKKESFPLTVTSAQKNPTAFYLCASSIGDNNEQFFGPGTRLTVL.

The V and J genes are TRBV7-9 and TRBJ1-3, with D unclear. Germline CDR1 reads SEHNR; CDR2 reads FQNEAQ (reference sequence). The CDR3 runs 11 residues. V shed 5 bases and J shed 8 bases, with 7 bases lying between them. As DNA, the CDR3 is TGTGCCAGCAGCCCAGAGGACACCATATATTTT. Amino acid sequence: CASSPEDTIYF.

The chain combines TRBV5-1 with TRBJ2-7; 7 bases are shared with TRBD1. V shed 3 bases and J 6 bases; nucleotides not matched to a gene: 12. Germline V gene sequence: CDR1 SGHRS, CDR2 YFSETQ. CDR3 size: 15 residues. The CDR3 region is CASSSKTGQISEQYF. The CDR3 nucleotides are TGCGCCAGCAGCTCAAAGACAGGGCAGATCAGCGAGCAGTACTTC.

The rearrangement links TRBV28 to TRBJ2-3; 8 bases are a match to TRBD1. This CDR3 region has 15 residues. CDR1 and CDR2 from the germline V gene are MDHEN and SYDVKM. V was pared by 10 bases and J by 0 bases, with 9 bases of the junction left unmatched. In DNA, the CDR3 is TGTGCCACCAGGACAGGGCAAGTTAGCACAGATACGCAGTATTTT. Protein product: CATRTGQVSTDTQYF.

V and J are TRBV30 and TRBJ2-2; no reliable D call. CDR3 length equals 14 residues. Trimming removed 0 bases from V and 2 bases from J, with 7 bases in between. Germline-derived CDR1 and CDR2 are GTSNPN and SVGIG (reference sequence). The CDR3 DNA is TGTGCCTGGAGTGTAAATCCTAACACCGGGGAGCTGTTTTTT. This sequence encodes CAWSVNPNTGELFF.

The chain employs TRBV7-2 and TRBJ1-5, with no clear D. V lost 4 bases and J 0 bases, leaving 16 bases between the germline ends. The CDR3 is 17 amino acids. Per the germline V gene, CDR1 is SGHTA and CDR2 is FQGNSA. CDR3 in amino acids: CASSSSRTDYSNQPQHF. In DNA form, the CDR3 reads TGTGCCAGCAGCTCATCCCGCACAGATTATAGCAATCAGCCCCAGCATTTT.

The rearrangement links TRBV5-3 to TRBJ1-1, with no clear D. TRBV5-3 is classed as an ORF, of uncertain function. CDR3 size: 14 residues. The V gene lost 1 base and the J gene lost 4 bases, with 11 bases spanning the gap. The CDR3 spells CARSLNFGRTEAFF. The CDR3 DNA is TGTGCCAGAAGCTTGAATTTCGGTCGCACTGAAGCTTTCTTT.

The chain employs TRBV5-6 and TRBJ1-4; no clear D. The CDR3 totals 14 residues. Germline loops: CDR1 SGHDT, CDR2 YYEEEE. V dropped 1 base and J dropped 8 bases, with 12 bases sitting between them. The CDR3 is CASSLLWQEEKLFF. CDR3 DNA sequence: TGTGCCAGCAGCTTGTTGTGGCAGGAAGAAAAACTGTTTTTT.

The CDR3 DNA reads as TGCGCCAGCGCGAAACAGGAGTCGGGCACAGATACGCAGTATTTT. Encoded protein: CASAKQESGTDTQYF. This chain joins TRBV4-1 and TRBJ2-3; TRBD1 might be the D (5 bases). The germline V gene has CDR1 MGHRA and CDR2 YSYEKL. The CDR3 loop spans 15 amino acids. Between the trimmed V and J ends, which lost 8 bases and 1 base, there was a span of 16 bases.

V and J are TRBV19 and TRBJ2-7; 9 positions match TRBD1. V dropped 5 bases and J dropped 3; count of bases not matched to a gene: 5. The CDR3 runs to 14 residues. Germline CDR1 and CDR2: LNHDA and SQIVND (reference sequence). In DNA, the CDR3 is TGTGCCAGTAGTCAGGGACAGGGATACTACGAGCAGTACTTC. It codes for CASSQGQGYYEQYF.

This chain uses TRBV6-5 with TRBJ1-1; D call uncertain. Trimming took 0 bases from V and 0 from J, leaving 8 bases between them. The CDR3 has 15 amino acids. CDR1 is MNHEY, CDR2 SVGAGI, per germline. CDR3 bases: TGTGCCAGCAGTTACTCGAACACCTTGAACACTGAAGCTTTCTTT. This sequence encodes CASSYSNTLNTEAFF.

This clone was seen a single time. This chain links TRBV4-1 with TRBJ2-1; perhaps TRBD1 as D (6 bases). The germline V gene has CDR1 MGHRA and CDR2 YSYEKL. V gave up 4 bases and J gave up 2 bases, with 15 bases separating them. The CDR3 extends over 16 amino acids. CDR3 amino acids: CASSRAGAFAYNEQFF. The CDR3 bases are TGCGCCAGCAGCCGAGCAGGGGCCTTCGCCTACAATGAGCAGTTCTTC.

Only one count was recorded for this clone. The rearrangement joins TRBV29-1 to TRBJ1-1; 7 bases align to TRBD1. Germline values: CDR1 SQVTM, CDR2 ANQGSEA. V dropped 4 bases and J dropped 5; count of bases not matched to a gene: 4. The CDR3 covers 12 residues. The CDR3 bases are TGCAGCGTTGTGAGGGGGCAAACTGAAGCTTTCTTT. Residues: CSVVRGQTEAFF. The whole variable domain, remainder taken from reference TRBV29-1 and TRBJ1-1, is SAVISQKPSRDICQRGTSLTIQCQVDSQVTMMFWYRQQPGQSLTLIATANQGSEATYESGFVIDKFPISRPNLTFSTLTVSNMSPEDSSIYLCSVVRGQTEAFFGQGTRLTVV.

The chain is built from TRBV19 and TRBJ1-1; TRBD1 is a possible D gene (6 bases). This CDR3 region has 11 residues. Deletions cut 7 bases from V and 8 bases from J, with 11 bases between. Germline CDR1 reads LNHDA; CDR2 reads SQIVND (reference sequence). The CDR3 region is CASKGGQEAFF. The CDR3 region has the DNA TGTGCCAGTAAGGGGGGGCAGGAAGCTTTCTTT.

CDR3 coding DNA: TGTGCCAGCATACGACAGACCCCCTACGAGCAGTACTTC. The encoded protein is CASIRQTPYEQYF. The V gene is TRBV2, the J gene TRBJ2-7, with a possible D match to TRBD1 (5 bases). The CDR3 covers 13 residues. CDR1 is SNHLY, CDR2 FYNNEI, per germline. V dropped 7 bases and J dropped 2 bases, with 12 bases sitting between them. The whole variable domain, filled in from reference TRBV2 and TRBJ2-7, reads EPEVTQTPSHQVTQMGQEVILRCVPISNHLYFYWYRQILGQKVEFLVSFYNNEISEKSEIFDDQFSVERPDGSNFTLKIRSTKLEDSAMYFCASIRQTPYEQYFGPGTRLTVT.

V gene TRBV11-2 combines with J gene TRBJ2-7; D is perhaps TRBD1 (5 bases). The germline V gene encodes CDR1 SGHAT and CDR2 FQNNGV. The CDR3 runs 11 residues. V lost 2 bases, J lost 7 bases, and 6 bases lay in between. This CDR3 is CASSLKGEQYF. The CDR3 DNA follows: TGTGCCAGCAGCTTAAAGGGGGAGCAGTACTTC.